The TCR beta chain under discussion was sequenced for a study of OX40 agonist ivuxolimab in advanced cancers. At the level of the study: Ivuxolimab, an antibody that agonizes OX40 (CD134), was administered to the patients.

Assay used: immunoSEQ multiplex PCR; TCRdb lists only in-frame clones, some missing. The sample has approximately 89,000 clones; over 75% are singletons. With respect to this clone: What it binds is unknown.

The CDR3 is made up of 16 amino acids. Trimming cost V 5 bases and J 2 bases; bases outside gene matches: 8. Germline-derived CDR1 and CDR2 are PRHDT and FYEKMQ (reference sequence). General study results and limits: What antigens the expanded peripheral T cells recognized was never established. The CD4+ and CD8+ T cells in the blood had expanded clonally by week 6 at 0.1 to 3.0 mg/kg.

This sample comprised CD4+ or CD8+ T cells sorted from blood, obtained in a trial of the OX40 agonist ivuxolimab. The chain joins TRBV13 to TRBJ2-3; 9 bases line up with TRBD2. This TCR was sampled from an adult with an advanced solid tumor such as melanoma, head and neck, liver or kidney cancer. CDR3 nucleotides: TGTGCCAGCAGCAATCTTAGCGGGGGAACCACAGATACGCAGTATTTT. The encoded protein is CASSNLSGGTTDTQYF.